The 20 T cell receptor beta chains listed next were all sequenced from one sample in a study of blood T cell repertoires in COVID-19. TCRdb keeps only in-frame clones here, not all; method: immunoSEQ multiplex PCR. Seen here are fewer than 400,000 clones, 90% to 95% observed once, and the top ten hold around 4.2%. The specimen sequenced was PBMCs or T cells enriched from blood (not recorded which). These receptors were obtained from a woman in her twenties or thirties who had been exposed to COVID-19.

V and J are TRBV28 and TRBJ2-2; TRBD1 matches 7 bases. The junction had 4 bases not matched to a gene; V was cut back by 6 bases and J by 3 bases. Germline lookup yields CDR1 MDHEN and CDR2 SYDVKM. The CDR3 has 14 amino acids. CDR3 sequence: CASSRTGDTGELFF. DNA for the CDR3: TGTGCCAGCAGCAGAACAGGGGACACCGGGGAGCTGTTTTTT.

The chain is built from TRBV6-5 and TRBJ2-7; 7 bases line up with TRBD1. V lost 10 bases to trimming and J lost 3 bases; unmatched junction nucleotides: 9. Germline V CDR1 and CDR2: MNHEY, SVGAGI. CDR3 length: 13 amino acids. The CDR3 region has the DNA TGTGCCACCCAGAGGACAGGTTACTACGAGCAGTACTTC. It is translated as CATQRTGYYEQYF.

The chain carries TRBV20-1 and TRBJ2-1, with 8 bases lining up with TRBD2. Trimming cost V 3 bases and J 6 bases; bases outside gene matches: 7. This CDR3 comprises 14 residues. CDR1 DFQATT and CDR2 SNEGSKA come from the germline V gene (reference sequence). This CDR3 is CSASGTRSLNEQFF. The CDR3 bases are TGCAGTGCTAGTGGGACTAGGTCTCTCAATGAGCAGTTCTTC.

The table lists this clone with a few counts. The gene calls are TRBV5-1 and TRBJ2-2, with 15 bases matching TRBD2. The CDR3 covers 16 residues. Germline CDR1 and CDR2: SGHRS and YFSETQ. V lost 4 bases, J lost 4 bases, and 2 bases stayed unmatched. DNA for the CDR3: TGCGCCAGCAGCGGGACTAGCGGGGGGCCCACCGGGGAGCTGTTTTTT. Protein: CASSGTSGGPTGELFF.

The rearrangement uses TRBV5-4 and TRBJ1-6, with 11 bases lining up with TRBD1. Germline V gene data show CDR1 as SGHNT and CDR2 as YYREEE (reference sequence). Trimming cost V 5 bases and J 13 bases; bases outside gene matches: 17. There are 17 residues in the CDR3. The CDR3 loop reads CASSTHPGQGVLFPLHF. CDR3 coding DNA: TGTGCCAGCAGTACGCACCCGGGACAGGGGGTTCTTTTCCCCCTCCACTTT.

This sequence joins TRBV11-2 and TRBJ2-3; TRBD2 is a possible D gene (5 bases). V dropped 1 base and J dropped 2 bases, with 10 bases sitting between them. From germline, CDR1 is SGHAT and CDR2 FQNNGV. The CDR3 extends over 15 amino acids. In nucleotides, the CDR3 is TGTGCCAGCAGCTTAGGAGGAGGCCTCACAGATACGCAGTATTTT. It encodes CASSLGGGLTDTQYF.

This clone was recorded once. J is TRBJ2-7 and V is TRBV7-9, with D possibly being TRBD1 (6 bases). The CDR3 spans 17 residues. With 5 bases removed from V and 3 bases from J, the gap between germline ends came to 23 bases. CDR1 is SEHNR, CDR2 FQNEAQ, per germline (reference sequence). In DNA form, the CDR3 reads TGTGCCAGCAGCCCACACCCGAAACAGGGTATCAACTACGAGCAGTACTTC. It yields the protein CASSPHPKQGINYEQYF.

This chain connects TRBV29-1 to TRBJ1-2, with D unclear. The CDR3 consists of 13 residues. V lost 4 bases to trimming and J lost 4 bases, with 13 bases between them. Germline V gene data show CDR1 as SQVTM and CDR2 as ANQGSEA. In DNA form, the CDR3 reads TGCAGCGTTGTACGTCCTACTATCTATGGCTACACCTTC. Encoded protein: CSVVRPTIYGYTF.

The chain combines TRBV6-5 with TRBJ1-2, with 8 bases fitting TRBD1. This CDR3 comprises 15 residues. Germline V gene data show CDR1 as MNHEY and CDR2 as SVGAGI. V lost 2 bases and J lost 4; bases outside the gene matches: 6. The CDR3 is CASSYRQGTLYGYTF. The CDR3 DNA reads TGTGCCAGCAGTTACCGACAGGGGACCCTCTATGGCTACACCTTC.

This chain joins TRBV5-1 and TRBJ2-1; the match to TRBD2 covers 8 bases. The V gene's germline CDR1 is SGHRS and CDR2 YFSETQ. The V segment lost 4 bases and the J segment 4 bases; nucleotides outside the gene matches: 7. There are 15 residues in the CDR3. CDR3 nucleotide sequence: TGCGCCAGCAGCCCTCCAGCGGGGGTGTACAATGAGCAGTTCTTC. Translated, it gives CASSPPAGVYNEQFF.

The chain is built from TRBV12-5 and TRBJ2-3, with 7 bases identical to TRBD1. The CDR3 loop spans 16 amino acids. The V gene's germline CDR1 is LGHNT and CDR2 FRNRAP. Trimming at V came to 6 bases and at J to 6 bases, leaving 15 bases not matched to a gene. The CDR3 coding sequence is TGTGCTAGTGGACCCCCAGGGACAGCCTGGGGCGATACGCAGTATTTT. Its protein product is CASGPPGTAWGDTQYF.

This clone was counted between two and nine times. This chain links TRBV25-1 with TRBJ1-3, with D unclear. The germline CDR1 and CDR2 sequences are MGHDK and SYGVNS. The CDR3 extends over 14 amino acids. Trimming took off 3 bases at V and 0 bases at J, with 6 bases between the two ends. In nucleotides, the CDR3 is TGTGCCAGCAGTGACAGGCTCTCTGGAAACACCATATATTTT. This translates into CASSDRLSGNTIYF.

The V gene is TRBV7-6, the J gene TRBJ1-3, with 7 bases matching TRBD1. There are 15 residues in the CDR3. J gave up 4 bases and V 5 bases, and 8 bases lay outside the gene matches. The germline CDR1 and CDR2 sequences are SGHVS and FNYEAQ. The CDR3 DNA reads TGTGCCAGCAGCCAACCTAGGGGGCTAGGAAACACCATATATTTT. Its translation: CASSQPRGLGNTIYF.

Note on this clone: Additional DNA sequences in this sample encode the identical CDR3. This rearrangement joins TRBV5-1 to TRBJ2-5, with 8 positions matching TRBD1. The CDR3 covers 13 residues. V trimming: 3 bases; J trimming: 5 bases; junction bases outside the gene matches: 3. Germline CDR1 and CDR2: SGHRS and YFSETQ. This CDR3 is CASSSQGGETQYF. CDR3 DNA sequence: TGCGCCAGCAGCTCACAGGGGGGCGAGACCCAGTACTTC.

Here the CDR3 reads CAGHGAGGLDTQYF. CDR3 DNA: TGTGCCGGACATGGAGCGGGGGGGTTAGATACGCAGTATTTT. The gene calls are TRBV7-2 and TRBJ2-3; 10 bases are shared with TRBD2. Per germline, CDR1 SGHTA and CDR2 FQGNSA. V dropped 11 bases and J dropped 5; count of bases not matched to a gene: 10. The CDR3 contains 14 residues.

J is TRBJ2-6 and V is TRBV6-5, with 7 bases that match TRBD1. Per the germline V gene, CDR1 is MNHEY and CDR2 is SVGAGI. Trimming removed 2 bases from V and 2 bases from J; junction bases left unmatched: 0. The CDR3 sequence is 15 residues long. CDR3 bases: TGTGCCAGCAGTTACAGGGGGCCTGGGGCCAACGTCCTGACTTTC. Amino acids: CASSYRGPGANVLTF.

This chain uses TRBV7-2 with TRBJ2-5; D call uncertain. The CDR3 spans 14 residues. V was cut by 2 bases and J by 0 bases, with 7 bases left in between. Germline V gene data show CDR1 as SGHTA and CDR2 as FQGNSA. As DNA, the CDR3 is TGTGCCAGCAGCTTATCCAGTAACCAAGAGACCCAGTACTTC. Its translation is CASSLSSNQETQYF.

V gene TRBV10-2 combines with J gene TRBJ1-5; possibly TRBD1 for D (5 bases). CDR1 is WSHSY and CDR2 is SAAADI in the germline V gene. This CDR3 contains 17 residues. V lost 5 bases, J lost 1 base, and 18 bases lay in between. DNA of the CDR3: TGCGCCAGCAGTCTCGGGCAGGGAGGTAGGAGCAATCAGCCCCAGCATTTT. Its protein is CASSLGQGGRSNQPQHF.

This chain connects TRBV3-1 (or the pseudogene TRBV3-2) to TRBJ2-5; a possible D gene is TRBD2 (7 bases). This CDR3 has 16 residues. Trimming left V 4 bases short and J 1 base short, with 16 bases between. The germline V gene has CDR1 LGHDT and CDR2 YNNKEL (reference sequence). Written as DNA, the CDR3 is TGTGCCAGCAGCCTTGGTTTCGGGGGGCCCCAAGAGACCCAGTACTTC. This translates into CASSLGFGGPQETQYF.

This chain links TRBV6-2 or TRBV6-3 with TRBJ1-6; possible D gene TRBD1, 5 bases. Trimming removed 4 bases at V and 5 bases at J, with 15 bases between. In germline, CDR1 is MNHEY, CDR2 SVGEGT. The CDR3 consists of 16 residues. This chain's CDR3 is CASSSRTLRDNSPLHF. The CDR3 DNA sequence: TGTGCCAGCAGTTCCCGGACACTTAGAGATAATTCACCCCTCCACTTT.